A selection of T cell receptor beta chains follows, all from one sample in a study of control samples from healthy donors and cancer patients. Repertoires were generated with immunoSEQ multiplex PCR, while TCRdb's copy carries only in-frame clones and drops some. Here the sample spans 190,000 or so clones, roughly 93% being singletons. Sequenced material: blood. Receptors originate from a man younger than 30 in good health. Both conserved end residues are part of each CDR3. The D gene is left open where the match is weak. The size entry is marked missing in some rows and otherwise reads once, few, many or a size class.

D	size	V	J	DNA	CDR3
TRBD1	-	TRBV5-1	TRBJ1-5	TGCGCCAGCAGCCCCTCCGGGACAGGGGGGATTCAGCCCCAGCATTTT	CASSPSGTGGIQPQHF
TRBD1	-	TRBV27	TRBJ2-1	TGTGCCAGCAGATTGACAGGGGAATGGCGGAATGAGCAGTTCTTC	CASRLTGEWRNEQFF
-	-	TRBV19	TRBJ1-2	TGTGCCAGTAACAAACAGGGAAACCAAAACTATGGCTACACCTTC	CASNKQGNQNYGYTF
-	-	TRBV3-1/TRBV3-2	TRBJ2-7	TGTGCCAACAGCCAAGTGATAGAGGGAGCCGAGCAGTACTTC	CANSQVIEGAEQYF
-	-	TRBV2	TRBJ1-2	TGTGCCAGCAGTGAGGACCTTAACTATGGCTACACCTTC	CASSEDLNYGYTF
-	-	TRBV5-1	TRBJ2-1	TGCGCCAGCAGCCGGGTTGGGGGGAGCTCCTACAATGAGCAGTTCTTC	CASSRVGGSSYNEQFF
-	-	TRBV5-5	TRBJ2-7	TGTGCCAGCAGCCTCCGGGTCCTAGCAGACGAGCAGTACTTC	CASSLRVLADEQYF
TRBD1	-	TRBV2	TRBJ1-1	TGTGCCAGTGACAGGGGAACTGAAGCTTTCTTT	CASDRGTEAFF
-	-	TRBV2	TRBJ1-3	TGTGCCAGCAGTGAAGTATCGGGGTCAGGAAACACCATATATTTT	CASSEVSGSGNTIYF
TRBD1	-	TRBV28	TRBJ1-5	TGTGCCAGCAGTTTGGTCAGACAGGGTTCACATAGTCAGCCCCAGCATTTT	CASSLVRQGSHSQPQHF
-	-	TRBV5-1	TRBJ2-3	TGCGCCAGCAGCTTGGTGTCTGCGGGCGGCACAGATACGCAGTATTTT	CASSLVSAGGTDTQYF
TRBD1	-	TRBV4-1	TRBJ1-2	TGCGCCAGCAGCCGTCGACAGGGGGACCTGTGGGGCTACACCTTC	CASSRRQGDLWGYTF
TRBD1	-	TRBV6-5	TRBJ1-2	TGTGCCAGCCGTCGGGGACAGGAGGGCTACACCTTC	CASRRGQEGYTF
TRBD1	once	TRBV19	TRBJ2-7	TGTGCCAGTAGAGAGACAGGGGGCCCCTACGAGCAGTACTTC	CASRETGGPYEQYF
-	-	TRBV2	TRBJ1-5	TGTGCCAGCAGTGAGGGTCAGGCAGGAGGCAATCAGCCCCAGCATTTT	CASSEGQAGGNQPQHF
TRBD1	once	TRBV7-2	TRBJ1-1	TGTGCCAGCAGCGCAACAGGGGCGGGTGTCACTGAAGCTTTCTTT	CASSATGAGVTEAFF
-	-	TRBV7-8	TRBJ1-1	TGTGCCAGCAGCTTAGGCTTGGGGGAAACTGAAGCTTTCTTT	CASSLGLGETEAFF
-	-	TRBV30	TRBJ2-1	TGTGCCTGGAGTGTAGGGCTTGACAATGAGCAGTTCTTC	CAWSVGLDNEQFF
-	once	TRBV20-1	TRBJ2-7	TGCAGTGCTAGTGGCAGCAATTACGAGCAGTACTTC	CSASGSNYEQYF
-	once	TRBV7-3	TRBJ2-2	TGTGCCAGCAGCTTAAATTTAGGGACCGGGGAGCTGTTTTTT	CASSLNLGTGELFF
TRBD1	-	TRBV6-2/TRBV6-3	TRBJ1-2	TGTGCCAGCAGCCGGACAGGGGTTAACTATGGCTACACCTTC	CASSRTGVNYGYTF
-	-	TRBV6-2/TRBV6-3	TRBJ1-2	TGTGCCAGCAGTTCCCCGGGAGTAACGGGCTATGGCTACACCTTC	CASSSPGVTGYGYTF
TRBD1	-	TRBV19	TRBJ2-7	TGTGCCAGTAGTATGACAGGGGATCCGCACGAGCAGTACTTC	CASSMTGDPHEQYF
TRBD1	-	TRBV18	TRBJ2-1	TGTGCCAGCTCACCACCCTCCGGGACAGGGTACCACAATGAGCAGTTCTTC	CASSPPSGTGYHNEQFF
-	few	TRBV5-4	TRBJ2-2	TGTGCCAGCAGCTATGACCCGGTCGGGGAGCTGTTTTTT	CASSYDPVGELFF
TRBD1	-	TRBV4-2	TRBJ1-5	TGTGCCAGCAGCCAAGGCCATGCTACAGGGGGTCAGCCCCAGCATTTT	CASSQGHATGGQPQHF
-	-	TRBV7-9	TRBJ1-2	TGTGCCAGCAGCTTAGCCGGTCCTCCCTATGGCTACACCTTC	CASSLAGPPYGYTF
-	-	TRBV7-9	TRBJ1-1	TGTGCCAGCAGGGGCCGGGCGGGGGTTATCACTGAAGCTTTCTTT	CASRGRAGVITEAFF
-	once	TRBV5-1	TRBJ2-7	TGCGCCAGCAGCCTCCGGGACCCCCAATTTCGGGAGCAGTACTTC	CASSLRDPQFREQYF
-	-	TRBV23-1	TRBJ1-2	TGCGCCAGCAGTCAATCCCCCCGGCGGCCACCAAACTATGGCTACACCTTC	CASSQSPRRPPNYGYTF
-	-	TRBV10-3	TRBJ1-2	TGTGCCATCAGTGAGGCTGGACCCGGAGGGTATGGCTACACCTTC	CAISEAGPGGYGYTF
TRBD2	-	TRBV4-2	TRBJ2-7	TGTGCCAGCAGCCGGGGGGGGGACTTACTTTCCTACGAGCAGTACTTC	CASSRGGDLLSYEQYF
-	-	TRBV2	TRBJ2-3	TGTGCCAGCAGTTGGGGAGCCGATACGCAGTATTTT	CASSWGADTQYF
-	-	TRBV27	TRBJ1-6	TGTGCCAGCAGTTTATCGATCAATACAGGGTATAATTCACCCCTCCACTTT	CASSLSINTGYNSPLHF
-	-	TRBV20-1	TRBJ2-3	TGCAGTGCTAGTGCTAGGAAGGATACGCAGTATTTT	CSASARKDTQYF
-	-	TRBV5-6	TRBJ1-4	TGTGCCAGCAGTCTAGGGGGAATTCTGGGCGAAAAACTGTTTTTT	CASSLGGILGEKLFF
-	once	TRBV6-5	TRBJ1-5	TGTGCCAGCTCAGGGGTCAATCAGCCCCAGCATTTT	CASSGVNQPQHF
TRBD1	-	TRBV5-1	TRBJ1-6	TGCGCCAGCAGCCAAAGCCCTGGCTTGGGACAGTTCAATTCACCCCTCCACTTT	CASSQSPGLGQFNSPLHF
-	-	TRBV28	TRBJ2-7	TGTGCCAGCAGTTTAATGGATATTGGACCCCAGTACTTC	CASSLMDIGPQYF
-	-	TRBV28	TRBJ1-2	TGTGCCAGCACCTGGTATGATGGCTACACCTTC	CASTWYDGYTF
-	once	TRBV27	TRBJ1-1	TGTGCCAGCAGTTTAACCGGCGGGCGGAAAAAAGCTTTCTTT	CASSLTGGRKKAFF
-	-	TRBV5-8	TRBJ2-5	TGTTCCACCTCTAGTGATACCCAGTACTTC	CSTSSDTQYF
-	-	TRBV5-4	TRBJ2-1	TGTGCCAGCAGCAAATACAATGAGCAGTTCTTC	CASSKYNEQFF
-	-	TRBV19	TRBJ1-1	TGTGCCAGTAGTATTTCCGGACGGGATACGAACACTGAAGCTTTCTTT	CASSISGRDTNTEAFF
TRBD1	-	TRBV18	TRBJ2-4	TGTGCCAGCTCTGCGGGACAGGGGGCGATTAACATTCAGTACTTC	CASSAGQGAINIQYF